These T cell receptor beta chains were read from a single sample in a study of blood T cell repertoires in COVID-19. Profiled with immunoSEQ multiplex PCR; TCRdb holds only in-frame clones, not every one. Of hundreds of thousands of clones listed, about 93% are singletons. Sequencing used peripheral blood. These receptors originate from a man in his 60s with COVID-19, enrolled during active disease. Each CDR3 is given with its conserved first and last residue. D genes are given only for firm matches. Clone sizes are given selectively: once, few, many, or a class where the clone is expanded.

TRBV18	-	-	15	TRBJ2-5	CASSPSRGNGETQYF
TRBV4-3	-	-	21	TRBJ2-6	CASGGSRDTRIRLSGANVLTF
TRBV7-2	-	once	16	TRBJ2-1	CASSLGVGGALGEQFF
TRBV28	TRBD2	-	18	TRBJ2-1	CASSLKSRTSGPYNEQFF
TRBV14	-	-	12	TRBJ2-5	CASSQVKETQYF
TRBV3-1/TRBV3-2	TRBD1	once	14	TRBJ1-4	CAIGSGTGIEKLFF
TRBV18	TRBD2	-	16	TRBJ2-2	CASSPPTAGRTGELFF
TRBV6-5	TRBD2	-	14	TRBJ2-1	CASSAPGLANEQFF
TRBV19	-	-	16	TRBJ2-2	CASSIEGLANTGELFF
TRBV2	-	-	12	TRBJ2-2	CASSLDTGELFF
TRBV19	-	once	16	TRBJ1-6	CASSMKSGGYNSPLHF
TRBV3-1/TRBV3-2	-	-	15	TRBJ1-6	CASSQDGQDLAPLHF
TRBV9	TRBD2	-	16	TRBJ2-2	CASSPHSGGNTGELFF
TRBV9	TRBD1	once	18	TRBJ1-3	CASSVGPGQGTSGNTIYF
TRBV29-1	-	-	11	TRBJ1-2	CSAYSPQGYTF
TRBV27	TRBD2	-	14	TRBJ2-7	CASSPSGLAREQYF
TRBV9	-	-	16	TRBJ1-4	CASSVGPGPPTEKLFF
TRBV4-1	TRBD2	few	16	TRBJ2-2	CASSLPAGERTGELFF
TRBV6-5	TRBD1	-	14	TRBJ1-6	CASTTTGGSSPLHF
TRBV5-4	TRBD1	few	14	TRBJ1-1	CASSVRGVGTEAFF
TRBV7-7	-	-	14	TRBJ2-7	CASSLGERDNEQYF
TRBV24-1	TRBD2	few	15	TRBJ2-1	CATSDFRGGLYEQFF
TRBV5-1	-	-	14	TRBJ1-3	CASSPDPGGNTIYF
TRBV4-1	-	-	17	TRBJ2-7	CASSQGGGGSGSYEQYF
TRBV29-1	TRBD1	few	13	TRBJ1-1	CSVRTGVSTEAFF
TRBV21-1	-	-	17	TRBJ1-4	CASSKSGRGTTNEKLFF
TRBV28	TRBD1	-	14	TRBJ1-2	CASSLKDRVYGYTF
TRBV7-6	TRBD1	once	15	TRBJ2-3	CASSIGIGTGDTQYF
TRBV2	TRBD2	few	15	TRBJ2-1	CASGRLAGAYNEQFF
TRBV30	-	-	14	TRBJ1-2	CAWRETGINYGYTF
TRBV24-1	-	-	17	TRBJ2-3	CATSDPHRTGPPDTQYF
TRBV29-1	TRBD2	-	16	TRBJ2-1	CSVVGTSGRANNEQFF
TRBV19	TRBD1	-	17	TRBJ1-5	CASSIHSRQGGNQPQHF
TRBV7-8	-	-	17	TRBJ2-7	CASSQRVSRLAPNEQYF
TRBV2	TRBD2	-	14	TRBJ2-7	CASNSLAGDLGQYF
TRBV19	TRBD1	-	15	TRBJ1-5	CASSIKGTGSQPQHF
TRBV30	-	-	13	TRBJ1-4	CAWSRGTNEKLFF
TRBV18	TRBD1	-	17	TRBJ1-1	CASSPNRQGGTNTEAFF
TRBV7-8	TRBD1	-	18	TRBJ1-2	CASSSPILGDRLDYGYTF
TRBV6-5	TRBD1	-	14	TRBJ2-7	CASSYVRDSYEQYF
TRBV6-5	TRBD1	-	15	TRBJ1-5	CASRTGTGGNQPQHF
TRBV2	TRBD1	-	14	TRBJ1-6	CASSVDRARSPLHF
TRBV4-1	TRBD2	-	17	TRBJ2-7	CASSQVLKASGGYEQYF
TRBV18	-	-	14	TRBJ2-1	CASSPMLAGNEQFF
TRBV19	TRBD2	-	16	TRBJ2-7	CASSTLGRDSAYEQYF
TRBV5-6	-	-	14	TRBJ1-5	CASSLVGLNQPQHF
TRBV7-8	-	-	15	TRBJ1-3	CASSLTDGAGNTIYF
TRBV20-1	TRBD1	-	11	TRBJ1-2	CSAMTGVSYTF
TRBV7-9	TRBD1	-	14	TRBJ1-1	CASSLATGGTEAFF